The 28 T cell receptor beta chains below were found in one sample sequenced in a study of Graves' ophthalmopathy and Graves' hyperthyroidism (dated by TCRdb to the late 2010s). Sequencer: Illumina HiSeq 2000. TCR beta CDR3 regions were amplified from RNA transcripts for repertoire sequencing. The first round of RT-PCR was done with HTBI primers and the Qiagen OneStep RT-PCR kit, and was followed by a second round of multiplex PCR, then size selection and purification. TCRdb ran its own pipeline on the public reads, namely fastp trimming at Q25 and MiXCR clone calling, and kept in-frame beta chains. Here each entry gathers all rows of one CDR3 protein and keeps the most common genes and DNA. This sample is represented by about 150,000 distinct CDR3 sequences; over 35% of them were singletons. The ten largest clones add up to about 6% of the sample. The sequencing sample was made of peripheral blood. These receptors all come from a woman between 35 and 50 years old with Graves' ophthalmopathy. Donor details come from another sample of the same person, matched by shared clones.

This clonotype has at least ten counts. V and J are TRBV29-1 and TRBJ2-5; possible D gene TRBD2, 5 bases. Germline CDR1 reads SQVTM; CDR2 reads ANQGSEA. This CDR3 has 12 amino acids. Trimming left V 5 bases short and J 5 bases short, with 12 bases between. The CDR3 sequence: CSVNSPGETQYF. CDR3 in DNA: TGCAGCGTTAATAGCCCGGGGGAGACCCAGTACTTC.

Written as DNA, the CDR3 is TGTGCCAGCAGCTTAGCGGGACAGAGTGAAGCTTTCTTT. It codes for CASSLAGQSEAFF. The V call is TRBV7-2, the J call TRBJ1-1, with 7 bases lining up with TRBD1. Germline V gene data show CDR1 as SGHTA and CDR2 as FQGNSA. V lost 0 bases to trimming and J lost 7 bases; unmatched junction nucleotides: 2. The CDR3 has 13 residues.

The chain uses TRBV6-5 and TRBJ2-2; 8 nucleotides align to TRBD2. Germline V gives CDR1 MNHEY, CDR2 SVGAGI. The CDR3 covers 15 residues. Trimming removed 5 bases from V and 1 base from J; junction bases left unmatched: 3. The CDR3: CASSVLAENTGELFF. DNA for the CDR3: TGTGCCAGCAGTGTACTAGCGGAGAACACCGGGGAGCTGTTTTTT.

This clonotype was seen ten or more times. CDR3 protein: CASSYSLTSGRAGREQYF. CDR3 nucleotides: TGTGCCAGCAGTTACTCGTTGACTAGCGGGAGGGCCGGACGGGAGCAGTACTTC. The chain carries TRBV6-2 or TRBV6-3 and TRBJ2-7; 14 bases match TRBD2. The CDR3 consists of 18 residues. Germline assignment: CDR1 MNHEY and CDR2 SVGEGT. V trimming: 0 bases; J trimming: 7 bases; junction bases outside the gene matches: 11.

A single count supports this clonotype. The rearrangement joins TRBV7-2 to TRBJ2-7, with TRBD2 identical over 9 bases. V lost 0 bases, J lost 4 bases, and 4 bases stayed unmatched. Germline loops: CDR1 SGHTA, CDR2 FQGNSA. The CDR3 is 15 residues long. The CDR3 nucleotides read TGTGCCAGCAGCTTAGCGGGGGCGGGAGGGTACGAGCAGTACTTC. This encodes CASSLAGAGGYEQYF.

In its sample, this clonotype was seen many times. V and J are TRBV12-3 or TRBV12-4 and TRBJ1-5, with a tentative D call TRBD1 (5 bases). This CDR3 spans 14 amino acids. V dropped 2 bases and J dropped 4 bases, with 9 bases sitting between them. CDR3 protein: CASSLSGGNQPQHF. The CDR3 DNA follows: TGTGCCAGCAGTTTATCGGGGGGTAATCAGCCCCAGCATTTT.

This clonotype was observed at least ten times. The chain uses TRBV20-1 and TRBJ1-2; D uncertain. With 7 bases removed from V and 4 bases from J, the gap between germline ends came to 16 bases. Germline CDR1 and CDR2: DFQATT and SNEGSKA (reference sequence). The CDR3 consists of 13 residues. The CDR3 reads CSVSIHEGYGYTF. The DNA of the CDR3 is TGCAGTGTCTCGATCCACGAGGGCTATGGCTACACCTTC.

This clonotype was found a few times. The rearrangement links TRBV12-3 or TRBV12-4 to TRBJ2-7; D is possibly TRBD1 (6 bases). Trimming removed 2 bases at V and 3 bases at J, with 14 bases between. This CDR3 is built from 15 residues. CDR3 loop: CASSLLPGAYYEQYF. CDR3 DNA sequence: TGTGCCAGCAGTTTACTCCCAGGGGCCTACTACGAGCAGTACTTC.

The sample holds many counts of this clonotype. An end of the junction does not agree with germline; a read error may underlie this. The chain carries TRBV11-2 and TRBJ1-1; D not certain. Germline CDR1 and CDR2: SGHAT and FQNNGV. The CDR3 is 17 residues long. CDR3 loop: CASSSKWTSIMKTEAFF. CDR3 DNA: TGTGCCAGCAGCTCGAAATGGACGTCCATAATGAAGACTGAAGCTTTCTTT.

This clonotype was observed at least ten times. The chain joins TRBV27 to TRBJ1-6, with D tentatively TRBD1 (6 bases). The germline V gene has CDR1 MNHEY and CDR2 SMNVEV (reference sequence). Trimming shortened V by 5 bases and J by 7 bases, and 18 bases separated the two germline ends. This CDR3 is 16 amino acids long. As DNA, the CDR3 is TGTGCCAGCAGTGTACAGAGGGGGTTTTTGAATTCACCCCTCCACTTT. Residues: CASSVQRGFLNSPLHF.

J is TRBJ2-5 and V is TRBV6-1; TRBD2 agrees at 10 bases. V was pared by 7 bases and J by 7 bases, with 12 bases of the junction left unmatched. The CDR3 has 15 residues. Per germline, CDR1 MNHNS and CDR2 SASEGT. CDR3 nucleotides: TGTGCCAGCAAGAGGGAGCGGGAGGGTGTAGGGACCCAGTACTTC. It is translated as CASKREREGVGTQYF.

This clonotype was seen repeatedly, ten times or more. This chain connects TRBV6-5 to TRBJ2-3, with 10 bases identical to TRBD2. This CDR3 is 14 amino acids long. Germline values: CDR1 MNHEY, CDR2 SVGAGI. J lost 1 base, V lost 5 bases, and 0 bases had no gene match. The CDR3 loop reads CASSTSGGTDTQYF. CDR3 nucleotides: TGTGCCAGCAGTACTAGCGGGGGCACAGATACGCAGTATTTT.

Ten or more counts support this clonotype. J is TRBJ1-1 and V is TRBV10-3; TRBD1 matches at 7 bases. The CDR3 sequence is 15 residues long. The germline CDR1 and CDR2 sequences are ENHRY and SYGVKD. Unmatched junction bases numbered 10, after V lost 9 bases and J lost 0 bases. Written as DNA, the CDR3 is TGTGCCATTCTGGACAGGCCAGAGATGAACACTGAAGCTTTCTTT. Translating gives CAILDRPEMNTEAFF.

At least ten counts were recorded for this clonotype. Its ends do not fully match the called genes, so a read error is possible. The chain combines TRBV5-1 with TRBJ2-7; TRBD2 is a possible D gene (5 bases). Germline CDR1 reads SGHRS; CDR2 reads YFSETQ. CDR3 length equals 13 residues. This CDR3 reads CTSSLTSLYEQYF. Written as DNA, the CDR3 is TGCACCAGCAGCTTAACTAGTCTCTACGAGCAGTACTTC.

The chain uses TRBV15 and TRBJ2-4; D remains ambiguous. The germline CDR1 and CDR2 sequences are LNHNV and YYDKDF (reference sequence). With 0 bases removed from V and 3 bases from J, the gap between germline ends came to 6 bases. The CDR3 extends over 14 amino acids. CDR3 sequence (DNA): TGTGCCACCAGCAGAGATGACAACAAAAACATTCAGTACTTC. Amino acid sequence: CATSRDDNKNIQYF.

The sample holds one count of this clonotype. V usage is TRBV28 and J usage is TRBJ2-7, with D unclear. Germline values: CDR1 MDHEN, CDR2 SYDVKM. This CDR3 is built from 11 residues. Between the trimmed V and J ends, which lost 5 bases and 6 bases, there was a span of 8 bases. The CDR3 is CASSLVAEQYF. CDR3 DNA: TGTGCCAGCAGTCTTGTAGCCGAGCAGTACTTC.

J is TRBJ1-1 and V is TRBV28, with D perhaps matching TRBD1 (5 bases). The V gene's germline CDR1 is MDHEN and CDR2 SYDVKM. Deletions cut 6 bases from V and 1 base from J, with 18 bases between. The CDR3 is made up of 16 amino acids. In DNA, the CDR3 is TGTGCCAGCAGGTGGGGGACTTTCTTTTCGAACACTGAAGCTTTCTTT. Encoded protein: CASRWGTFFSNTEAFF.

This clonotype was picked up many times. CDR3: CASSQAPGRTYEQYF. CDR3 in DNA: TGTGCCAGCAGCCAAGCTCCGGGGAGAACCTACGAGCAGTACTTC. V gene TRBV3-1 combines with J gene TRBJ2-7, with D possibly matching TRBD2 (5 bases). The V end lost 1 base, the J end lost 2 bases, and 12 bases lay between the germline ends. CDR1 and CDR2 from the germline V gene are LGHDT and YNNKEL (reference sequence). The CDR3 has 15 residues.

This clonotype was detected ten times or more. Written as DNA, the CDR3 is TGTGCCACCCCCAGGGCGGGAGGAGGGTACGAGCAGTACTTC. Protein sequence: CATPRAGGGYEQYF. V usage is TRBV28 and J usage is TRBJ2-7, with 8 bases matching TRBD2. Losses at the gene ends were 10 bases for V and 4 bases for J; bases not matched to a gene: 12. This CDR3 contains 14 residues. CDR1 and CDR2 (germline): MDHEN, SYDVKM. Full variable domain (remainder filled in from reference TRBV28 and TRBJ2-7): DVKVTQSSRYLVKRTGEKVFLECVQDMDHENMFWYRQDPGLGLRLIYFSYDVKMKEKGDIPEGYSVSREKKERFSLILESASTNQTSMYLCATPRAGGGYEQYFGPGTRLTVT.

The chain is built from TRBV6-1 and TRBJ2-2, with 13 bases fitting TRBD2. V lost 6 bases to trimming and J lost 7 bases; unmatched junction nucleotides: 5. Germline V gene sequence: CDR1 MNHNS, CDR2 SASEGT. CDR3 length: 15 residues. The CDR3 DNA is TGTGCCAGCAGACTAGCGGGAGGGCATTTCGGGGAGCTGTTTTTT. It yields the protein CASRLAGGHFGELFF.

This sequence joins TRBV12-3 or TRBV12-4 and TRBJ1-5; TRBD1 agrees at 8 bases. The V and J ends lost 6 bases and 2 bases, in that order; junction bases with no gene match: 6. There are 15 residues in the CDR3. The chain's CDR3 is CASRDGQGGNQPQHF. The CDR3, as DNA: TGTGCCAGCAGAGATGGACAGGGTGGCAATCAGCCCCAGCATTTT.

This clonotype was recorded at least ten times. This chain links TRBV27 with TRBJ2-5; 9 bases align to TRBD1. Germline V gene lookup returns CDR1 MNHEY and CDR2 SMNVEV (reference sequence). CDR3 length: 15 amino acids. With V trimmed by 4 bases and J by 3 bases, 6 bases remained unmatched. DNA for the CDR3: TGTGCCAGCAGTTCCCCCGGGACAGGGAAAGAGACCCAGTACTTC. Amino acids: CASSSPGTGKETQYF.

This clonotype was observed many times. V and J are TRBV27 and TRBJ1-2, with D possibly matching TRBD1 (6 bases). The CDR3 runs 14 residues. Per the germline V gene, CDR1 is MNHEY and CDR2 is SMNVEV (reference sequence). The V gene lost 5 bases and the J gene lost 2 bases, with 12 bases spanning the gap. CDR3 in DNA: TGTGCCAGCAGTATCACAGGGTACAACTATGGCTACACCTTC. Translating it yields CASSITGYNYGYTF.

The chain carries TRBV20-1 and TRBJ2-7; 8 nucleotides line up with TRBD2. The CDR3 has 13 residues. Trimming at V came to 2 bases and at J to 3 bases, leaving 3 bases not matched to a gene. From germline, CDR1 is DFQATT and CDR2 SNEGSKA (reference sequence). The CDR3 region has the DNA TGCAGTGCTAGATTCCTAGCGGGCTACGAGCAGTACTTC. Its protein is CSARFLAGYEQYF.

The chain carries TRBV28 and TRBJ2-2; tentative D call: TRBD1 (6 bases). The CDR3 totals 13 residues. The germline V and J ends were trimmed by 7 bases and 6 bases, with 12 bases remaining between them. Germline V gives CDR1 MDHEN, CDR2 SYDVKM. The CDR3 DNA sequence: TGTGCCAGCATTAGTACAGGGCCCGGGGAGCTGTTTTTT. This sequence encodes CASISTGPGELFF. Looking up the rest from reference TRBV28 and TRBJ2-2 gives the full variable domain: DVKVTQSSRYLVKRTGEKVFLECVQDMDHENMFWYRQDPGLGLRLIYFSYDVKMKEKGDIPEGYSVSREKKERFSLILESASTNQTSMYLCASISTGPGELFFGEGSRLTVL.

This clonotype has ten or more counts. The chain joins TRBV19 to TRBJ1-3; possibly TRBD1 for D (6 bases). From germline, CDR1 is LNHDA and CDR2 SQIVND (reference sequence). The CDR3 loop spans 17 amino acids. Trimming took off 7 bases at V and 6 bases at J, with 25 bases between the two ends. The CDR3 DNA reads as TGTGCCAGTAAGAAGCAGGGAGTCTTGACAGGTGAAAACACCATATATTTT. It yields the protein CASKKQGVLTGENTIYF. The whole variable domain, remainder taken from reference TRBV19 and TRBJ1-3, is DGGITQSPKYLFRKEGQNVTLSCEQNLNHDAMYWYRQDPGQGLRLIYYSQIVNDFQKGDIAEGYSVSREKKESFPLTVTSAQKNPTAFYLCASKKQGVLTGENTIYFGEGSWLTVV.

V and J are TRBV12-3 or TRBV12-4 and TRBJ2-5; 13 positions agree with TRBD2. Near its end, the DNA agrees better with TRBJ2-7, so the J call may be wrong. The CDR3 length is 17 residues. CDR3 in amino acids: CASSLAQTSGRAYEQYF. The CDR3 bases are TGTGCCAGCAGTTTAGCGCAAACTAGCGGGAGGGCCTACGAGCAGTACTTC.

The V and J genes are TRBV6-2 or TRBV6-3 and TRBJ2-7, with a weak D call TRBD2 (5 bases). Trimming pared 2 bases from V and 6 bases from J, leaving 17 bases between. This CDR3 is built from 15 residues. Germline CDR1 MNHEY, CDR2 SVGEGT. Here the CDR3 reads CASSYGPADRSEQYF. CDR3 DNA sequence: TGTGCCAGCAGTTACGGTCCAGCGGACCGATCCGAGCAGTACTTC.